The 11 T cell receptor beta chains in this list originate from one sample, sequenced in a study of identical twins. TCRdb passed the 5' RACE reads through MiXCR, listing each CDR3 protein once. The repertoire holds approximately 210,000 distinct CDR3 sequences, with 15% to 20% as singletons. These data were also filed under a second study, of T cells expressing NK-cell markers.

Material for sequencing was CD8+ T cells sorted from blood. Receptor source: a woman between 18 and 30 years old in good health.

A few counts support this clonotype. The chain is built from TRBV5-1 and TRBJ2-5; tentative D call: TRBD1 (6 bases). Germline V gene sequence: CDR1 SGHRS, CDR2 YFSETQ. The CDR3 extends over 14 amino acids. The germline V and J ends were trimmed by 2 bases and 4 bases, with 12 bases remaining between them. CDR3 sequence (DNA): TGCGCCAGCAGCTTCAGGGGCCCTACAGAGACCCAGTACTTC. It encodes CASSFRGPTETQYF.

This clonotype was counted between two and nine times. V gene TRBV19 combines with J gene TRBJ1-5; no firm D call. There are 14 residues in the CDR3. V lost 3 bases and J 3 bases, leaving 9 bases between the germline ends. Germline assignment: CDR1 LNHDA and CDR2 SQIVND (reference sequence). DNA for the CDR3: TGTGCCAGTAGTATTATTCAGACCAATCAGCCCCAGCATTTT. Translated: CASSIIQTNQPQHF.

This clonotype appeared a few times. The genes are TRBV19 and TRBJ2-7; D not resolved. V was shortened by 3 bases and J by 0 bases, with 9 bases between the two germline ends. The length of the CDR3 is 14 residues. CDR1 LNHDA and CDR2 SQIVND come from the germline V gene (reference sequence). The CDR3 sequence: CASSIRAHSYEQYF. For the CDR3, the DNA is TGTGCCAGTAGTATCCGGGCTCACTCCTACGAGCAGTACTTC.

The V gene is TRBV7-2, the J gene TRBJ2-3; a weak D match, TRBD2 (6 bases). The CDR3 is 15 residues long. Between the trimmed V and J ends, which lost 5 bases and 1 base, there was a span of 13 bases. Germline-derived CDR1 and CDR2 are SGHTA and FQGNSA. The CDR3: CASSPHQRGTDTQYF. CDR3 nucleotide sequence: TGTGCCAGCAGCCCCCACCAGCGGGGCACAGATACGCAGTATTTT.

The chain has TRBV11-2 and TRBJ2-5; the D gene is possibly TRBD2 (8 bases). Germline CDR1 is SGHAT and CDR2 is FQNNGV. Trimming stripped 7 bases from V and 1 base from J, with 25 bases between. The CDR3 is made up of 18 amino acids. CDR3 coding DNA: TGTGCCAGCACCCTAGGGGGCTGGCGGGAGGACTTCCAAGAGACCCAGTACTTC. Translation: CASTLGGWREDFQETQYF.

This clonotype has a handful of counts. This chain connects TRBV7-9 to TRBJ1-1; D unresolved. V was clipped by 4 bases and J by 7 bases, with 10 bases between them. CDR3 length: 12 residues. Germline V gene sequence: CDR1 SEHNR, CDR2 FQNEAQ (reference sequence). The CDR3 coding sequence is TGTGCCAGCAGCTATCATACGGTTGAAGCTTTCTTT. This sequence encodes CASSYHTVEAFF. Variable domain in full (rest from reference TRBV7-9 and TRBJ1-1): DTGVSQNPRHKITKRGQNVTFRCDPISEHNRLYWYRQTLGQGPEFLTYFQNEAQLEKSRLLSDRFSAERPKGSFSTLEIQRTEQGDSAMYLCASSYHTVEAFFGQGTRLTVV.

This chain connects TRBV12-5 to TRBJ1-1; D is ambiguous. V was shortened by 4 bases and J by 11 bases, with 17 bases between the two germline ends. The CDR3 runs 13 residues. The V gene's germline CDR1 is LGHNT and CDR2 FRNRAP. CDR3 coding DNA: TGTGCTAGTGGTTCCCCGCCCTCCGTCGAGGCTTTCTTT. It is translated as CASGSPPSVEAFF.

This clonotype was recorded at least ten times. The chain recombines TRBV12-3 or TRBV12-4 with TRBJ2-1; D is uncertain. V lost 2 bases and J lost 6, with 17 bases in between. The CDR3 length is 16 residues. CDR3 in DNA: TGTGCCAGCAGTTTAAGGTACGGCGAGATGGGCAATGAGCAGTTCTTC. Translation gives CASSLRYGEMGNEQFF.

This clonotype was observed a few times. V gene TRBV7-9 combines with J gene TRBJ2-5; D call uncertain. Germline V gene data show CDR1 as SEHNR and CDR2 as FQNEAQ (reference sequence). Trimming took off 1 base at V and 1 base at J, with 13 bases between the two ends. CDR3 size: 16 residues. The CDR3 is CASSLGRALGQETQYF. The CDR3 DNA reads as TGTGCCAGCAGCTTAGGAAGGGCCTTGGGCCAAGAGACCCAGTACTTC.

In this sample, this clonotype turned up many times. The rearrangement uses TRBV4-3 and TRBJ1-1; 10 bases agree with TRBD1. CDR1 and CDR2 from the germline V gene are LGHNA and YSLEER. V gave up 2 bases and J gave up 5 bases; unmatched junction bases: 5. This CDR3 contains 15 residues. The chain's CDR3 is CASSQPDRGPTEAFF. CDR3 sequence (DNA): TGCGCCAGCAGCCAACCCGACAGGGGGCCAACTGAAGCTTTCTTT.

This clonotype was seen only a few times. This chain connects TRBV6-2 or TRBV6-3 to TRBJ2-3; D uncertain. Germline-derived CDR1 and CDR2 are MNHEY and SVGEGT. Trimming left V 0 bases short and J 4 bases short, with 8 bases between. The CDR3 has 14 amino acids. The CDR3 DNA sequence: TGTGCCAGCAGTTACTCGATGATCTCAGATACGCAGTATTTT. Translation: CASSYSMISDTQYF.